This T cell receptor beta chain is drawn from a study of post-analysis software for immune sequencing data. Study background: Several disease courses (relapsing-remitting, secondary progressive and progressive-relapsing) of multiple sclerosis were included. The study, taken as a whole, reports: By F measure, strong co-clustering occurred among samples prepared in the same batch. The normalized Chao1 diversity of multiple sclerosis patients was significantly lower than that of controls.

The authors incorporated unique molecular identifiers into the TCR beta cDNA libraries. Yield was 450,000 to 650,000 cDNA molecules from approximately 0.95 to 9.8 million T cells. A single record per CDR3 protein comes from TCRdb applying MiXCR to the PCR reads. In the table there are hundreds of thousands of distinct CDR3 sequences, about 27% of which are singletons. This clonotype has at least ten counts. Its target is not known. The TCR sequence derives from a girl aged 10 to 17 with multiple sclerosis. Sample: blood.

The DNA for the CDR3 is TGTGCCAGCAGCAGACGGACTAGTTGGTACGAGCAGTACTTC. This sequence encodes CASSRRTSWYEQYF. This rearrangement joins TRBV7-2 to TRBJ2-7, with TRBD2 identical over 7 bases. J gave up 4 bases and V 5 bases, and 8 bases lay outside the gene matches. The CDR3 loop spans 14 amino acids. From germline, CDR1 is SGHTA and CDR2 FQGNSA.